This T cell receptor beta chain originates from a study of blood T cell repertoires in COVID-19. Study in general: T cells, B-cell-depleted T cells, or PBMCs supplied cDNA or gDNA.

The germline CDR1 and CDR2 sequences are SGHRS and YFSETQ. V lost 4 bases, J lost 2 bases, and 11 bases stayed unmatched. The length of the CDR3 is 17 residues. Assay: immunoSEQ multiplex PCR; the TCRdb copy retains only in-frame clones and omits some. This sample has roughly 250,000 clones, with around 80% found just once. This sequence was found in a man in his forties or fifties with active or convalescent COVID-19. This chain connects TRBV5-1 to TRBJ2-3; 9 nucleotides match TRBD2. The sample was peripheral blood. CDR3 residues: CASSPGLTSGITDTQYF. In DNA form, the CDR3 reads TGCGCCAGCAGCCCCGGCCTGACTAGCGGAATCACAGATACGCAGTATTTT. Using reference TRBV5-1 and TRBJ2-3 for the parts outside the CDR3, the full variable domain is KAGVTQTPRYLIKTRGQQVTLSCSPISGHRSVSWYQQTPGQGLQFLFEYFSETQRNKGNFPGRFSGRQFSNSRSEMNVSTLELGDSALYLCASSPGLTSGITDTQYFGPGTRLTVL.